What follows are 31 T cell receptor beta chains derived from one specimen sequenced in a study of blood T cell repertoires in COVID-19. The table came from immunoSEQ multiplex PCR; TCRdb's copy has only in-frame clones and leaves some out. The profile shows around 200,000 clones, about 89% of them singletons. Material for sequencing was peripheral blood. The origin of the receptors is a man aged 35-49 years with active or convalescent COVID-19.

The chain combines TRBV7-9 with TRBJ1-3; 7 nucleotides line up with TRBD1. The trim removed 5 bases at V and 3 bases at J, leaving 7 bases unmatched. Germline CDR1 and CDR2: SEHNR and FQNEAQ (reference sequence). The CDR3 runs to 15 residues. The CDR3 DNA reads TGTGCCAGCAGCCTAACAGGGGTAAATGGAAACACCATATATTTT. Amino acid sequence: CASSLTGVNGNTIYF.

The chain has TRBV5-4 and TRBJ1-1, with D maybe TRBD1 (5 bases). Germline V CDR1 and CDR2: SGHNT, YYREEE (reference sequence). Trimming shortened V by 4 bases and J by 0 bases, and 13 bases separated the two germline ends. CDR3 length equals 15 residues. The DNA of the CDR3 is TGTGCCAGCAGCAACAGACAGTTTATGAACACTGAAGCTTTCTTT. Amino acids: CASSNRQFMNTEAFF.

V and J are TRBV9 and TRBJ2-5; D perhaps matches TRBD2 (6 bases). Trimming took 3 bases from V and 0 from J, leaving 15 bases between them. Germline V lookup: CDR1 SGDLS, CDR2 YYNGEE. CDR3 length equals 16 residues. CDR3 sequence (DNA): TGTGCCAGCAGCGCAGTAGCGGTACCGTACCAAGAGACCCAGTACTTC. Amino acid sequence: CASSAVAVPYQETQYF.

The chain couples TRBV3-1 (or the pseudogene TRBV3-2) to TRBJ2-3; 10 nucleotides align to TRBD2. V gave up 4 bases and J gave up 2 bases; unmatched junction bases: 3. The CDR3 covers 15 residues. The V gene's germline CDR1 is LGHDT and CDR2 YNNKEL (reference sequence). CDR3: CASSRSGGTTDTQYF. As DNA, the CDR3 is TGTGCCAGCAGCCGTAGCGGGGGGACCACAGATACGCAGTATTTT.

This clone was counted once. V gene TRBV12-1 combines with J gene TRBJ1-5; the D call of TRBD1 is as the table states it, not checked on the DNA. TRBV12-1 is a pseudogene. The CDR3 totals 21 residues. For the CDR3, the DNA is TGTGCCAGCAGCCCTATCATAGAGACCGGACAGGGGGCATGGCCCAATCAGCCCCAGCATTTT. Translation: CASSPIIETGQGAWPNQPQHF.

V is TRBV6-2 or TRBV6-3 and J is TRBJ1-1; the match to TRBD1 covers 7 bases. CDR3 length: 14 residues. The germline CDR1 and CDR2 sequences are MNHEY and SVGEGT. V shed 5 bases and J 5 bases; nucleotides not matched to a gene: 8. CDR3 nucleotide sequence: TGTGCCAGCAGTCACCCACAGGGGTATACTGAAGCTTTCTTT. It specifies CASSHPQGYTEAFF.

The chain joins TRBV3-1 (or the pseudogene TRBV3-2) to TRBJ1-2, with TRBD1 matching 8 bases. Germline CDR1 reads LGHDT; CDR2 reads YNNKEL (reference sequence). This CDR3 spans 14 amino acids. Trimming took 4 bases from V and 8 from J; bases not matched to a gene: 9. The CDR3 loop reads CASSRGQGSGGYTF. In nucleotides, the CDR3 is TGTGCCAGCAGCCGCGGACAGGGTTCGGGCGGCTACACCTTC.

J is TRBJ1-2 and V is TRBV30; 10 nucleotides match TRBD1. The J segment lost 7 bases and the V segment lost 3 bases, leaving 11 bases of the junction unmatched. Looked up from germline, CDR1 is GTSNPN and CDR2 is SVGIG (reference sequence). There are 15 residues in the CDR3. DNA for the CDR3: TGTGCCTGGAGGTGGGACAGGGGCTCCCCGGGTGGCTACACCTTC. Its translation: CAWRWDRGSPGGYTF.

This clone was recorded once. CDR3 sequence: CASSSSTGGRGYGYTF. CDR3 coding DNA: TGCGCCAGCAGCTCTTCCACAGGGGGCCGTGGCTATGGCTACACCTTC. The genes are TRBV5-1 and TRBJ1-2; 9 bases agree with TRBD1. V trimming: 3 bases; J trimming: 4 bases; junction bases outside the gene matches: 10. This CDR3 has 16 amino acids. CDR1 and CDR2 (germline): SGHRS, YFSETQ.

CDR3 DNA: TGTGCCAGCAGTCGGAGACAGCGTCCTAACACTGAAGCTTTCTTT. It encodes CASSRRQRPNTEAFF. V gene TRBV6-5 combines with J gene TRBJ1-1, with a weak D call TRBD1 (5 bases). Germline loops: CDR1 MNHEY, CDR2 SVGAGI. Between the trimmed V and J ends, which lost 5 bases and 2 bases, there was a span of 15 bases. CDR3 length: 15 residues.

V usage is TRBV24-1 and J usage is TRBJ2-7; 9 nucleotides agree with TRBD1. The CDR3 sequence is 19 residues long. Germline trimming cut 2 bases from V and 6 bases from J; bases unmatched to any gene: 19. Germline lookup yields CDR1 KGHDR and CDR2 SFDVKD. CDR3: CATSDSIRYRMDRGPEQYF. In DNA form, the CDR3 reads TGTGCCACCAGTGATTCGATTAGGTATCGTATGGACAGGGGCCCCGAGCAGTACTTC.

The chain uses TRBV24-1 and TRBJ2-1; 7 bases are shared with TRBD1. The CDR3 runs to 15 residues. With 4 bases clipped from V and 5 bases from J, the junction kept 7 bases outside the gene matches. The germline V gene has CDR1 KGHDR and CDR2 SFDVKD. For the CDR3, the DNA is TGTGCCACCAGTGACGTCCGGGACAGCAACAATGAGCAGTTCTTC. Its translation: CATSDVRDSNNEQFF.

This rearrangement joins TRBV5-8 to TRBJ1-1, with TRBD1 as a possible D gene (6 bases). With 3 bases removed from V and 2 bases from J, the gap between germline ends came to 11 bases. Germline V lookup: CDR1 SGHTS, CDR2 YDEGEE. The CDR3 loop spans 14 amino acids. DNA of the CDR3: TGTGCCAGCAGCTATGGACAGCATAACACTGAAGCTTTCTTT. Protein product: CASSYGQHNTEAFF.

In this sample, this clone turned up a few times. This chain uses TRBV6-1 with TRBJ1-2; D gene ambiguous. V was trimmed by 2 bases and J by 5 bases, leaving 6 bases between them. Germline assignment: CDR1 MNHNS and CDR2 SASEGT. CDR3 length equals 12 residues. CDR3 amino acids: CASSEKQYGYTF. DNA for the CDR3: TGTGCCAGCAGTGAAAAACAGTATGGCTACACCTTC.

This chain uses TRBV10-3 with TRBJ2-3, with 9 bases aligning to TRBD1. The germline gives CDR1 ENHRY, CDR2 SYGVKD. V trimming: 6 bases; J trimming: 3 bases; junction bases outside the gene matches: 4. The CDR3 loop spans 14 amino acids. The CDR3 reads CAIRPGQGTDTQYF. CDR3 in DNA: TGTGCCATCAGGCCAGGACAGGGGACAGATACGCAGTATTTT.

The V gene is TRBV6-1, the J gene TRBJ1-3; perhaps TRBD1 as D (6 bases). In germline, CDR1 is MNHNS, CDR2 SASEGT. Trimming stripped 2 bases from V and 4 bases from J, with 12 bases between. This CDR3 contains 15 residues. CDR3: CASSERGGPGNTIYF. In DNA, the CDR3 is TGTGCCAGCAGTGAACGGGGGGGGCCCGGAAACACCATATATTTT.

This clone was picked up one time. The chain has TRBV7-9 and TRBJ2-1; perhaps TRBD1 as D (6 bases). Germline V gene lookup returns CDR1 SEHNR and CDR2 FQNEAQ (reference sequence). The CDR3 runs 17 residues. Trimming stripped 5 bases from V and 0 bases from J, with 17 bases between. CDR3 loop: CASSPLGTQSSYNEQFF. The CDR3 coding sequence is TGTGCCAGCAGCCCCCTAGGGACACAAAGCTCCTACAATGAGCAGTTCTTC.

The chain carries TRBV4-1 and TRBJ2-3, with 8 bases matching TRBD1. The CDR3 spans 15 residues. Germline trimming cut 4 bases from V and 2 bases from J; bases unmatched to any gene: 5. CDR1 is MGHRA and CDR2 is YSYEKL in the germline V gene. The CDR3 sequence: CASSLGQGNTDTQYF. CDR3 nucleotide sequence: TGCGCCAGCAGCCTTGGACAGGGAAACACAGATACGCAGTATTTT.

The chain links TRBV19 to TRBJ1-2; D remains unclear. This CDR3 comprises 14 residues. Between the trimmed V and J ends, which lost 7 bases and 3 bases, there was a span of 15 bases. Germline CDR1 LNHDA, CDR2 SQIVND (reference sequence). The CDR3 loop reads CASKLGSYDYGYTF. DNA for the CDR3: TGTGCCAGTAAACTAGGGAGCTATGACTATGGCTACACCTTC.

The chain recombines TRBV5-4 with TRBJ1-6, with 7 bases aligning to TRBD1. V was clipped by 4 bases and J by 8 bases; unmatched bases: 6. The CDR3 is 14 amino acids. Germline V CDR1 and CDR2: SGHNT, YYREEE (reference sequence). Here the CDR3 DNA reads TGTGCCAGCAGCCAACAGGGGTCGGATTCACCCCTCCACTTT. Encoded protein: CASSQQGSDSPLHF.

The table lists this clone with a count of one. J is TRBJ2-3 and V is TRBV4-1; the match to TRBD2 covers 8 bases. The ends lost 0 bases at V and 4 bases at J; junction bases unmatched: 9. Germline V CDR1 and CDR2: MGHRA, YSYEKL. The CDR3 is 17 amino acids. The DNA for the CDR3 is TGCGCCAGCAGCCAAGATGGGACGGGGGGGCGCGCAGATACGCAGTATTTT. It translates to CASSQDGTGGRADTQYF.

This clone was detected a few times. The CDR3 nucleotides read TGTGCCAGCAGCCCCGGGGGAGCCCCGAAGGGGTTCTTC. Amino acid sequence: CASSPGGAPKGFF. This chain links TRBV7-2 with TRBJ2-1, with D perhaps matching TRBD2 (6 bases). Germline V CDR1 and CDR2: SGHTA, FQGNSA. The V and J ends lost 5 bases and 15 bases respectively, with 20 bases between them. The CDR3 has 13 residues. The entire variable domain, with the rest obtained from reference TRBV7-2 and TRBJ2-1, is as follows: GAGVSQSPSNKVTEKGKDVELRCDPISGHTALYWYRQSLGQGLEFLIYFQGNSAPDKSGLPSDRFSAERTGGSVSTLTIQRTQQEDSAVYLCASSPGGAPKGFFGPGTRLTVL.

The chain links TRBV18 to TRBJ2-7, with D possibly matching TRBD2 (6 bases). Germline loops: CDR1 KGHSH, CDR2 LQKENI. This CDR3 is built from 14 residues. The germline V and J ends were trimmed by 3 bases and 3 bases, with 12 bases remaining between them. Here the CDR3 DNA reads TGTGCCAGCTCACCGGGGGGAGGTGGCTACGAGCAGTACTTC. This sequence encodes CASSPGGGGYEQYF.

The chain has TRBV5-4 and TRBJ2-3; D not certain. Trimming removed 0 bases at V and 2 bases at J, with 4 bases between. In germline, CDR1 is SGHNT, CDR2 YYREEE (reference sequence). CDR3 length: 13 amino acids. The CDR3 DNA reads TGTGCCAGCAGCTTGGCCTTCACAGATACGCAGTATTTT. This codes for CASSLAFTDTQYF.

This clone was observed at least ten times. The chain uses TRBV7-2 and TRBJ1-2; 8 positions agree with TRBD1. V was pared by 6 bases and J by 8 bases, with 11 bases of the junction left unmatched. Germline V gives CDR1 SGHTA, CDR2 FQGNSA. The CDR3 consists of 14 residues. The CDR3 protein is CASRPAGGAEGYTF. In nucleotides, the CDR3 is TGTGCCAGCAGACCCGCAGGGGGCGCTGAAGGCTACACCTTC.

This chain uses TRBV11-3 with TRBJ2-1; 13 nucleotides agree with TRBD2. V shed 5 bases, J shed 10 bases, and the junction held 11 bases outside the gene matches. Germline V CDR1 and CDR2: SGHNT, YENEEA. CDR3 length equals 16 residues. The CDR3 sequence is CASSTTTSGGAGEQFF. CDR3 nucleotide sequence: TGTGCCAGCAGCACTACCACTAGCGGGGGGGCCGGAGAGCAGTTCTTC.

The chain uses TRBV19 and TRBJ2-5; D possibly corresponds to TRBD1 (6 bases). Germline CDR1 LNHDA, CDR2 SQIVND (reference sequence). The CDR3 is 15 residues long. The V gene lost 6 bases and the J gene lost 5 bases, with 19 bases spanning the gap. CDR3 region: CASRGSTGWVETQYF. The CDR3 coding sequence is TGTGCCAGTAGGGGATCTACAGGGTGGGTGGAGACCCAGTACTTC.

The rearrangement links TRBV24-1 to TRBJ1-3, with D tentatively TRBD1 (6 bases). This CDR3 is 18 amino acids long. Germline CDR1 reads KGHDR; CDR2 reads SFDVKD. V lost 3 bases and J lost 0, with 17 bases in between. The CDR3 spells CATSDETDRPLSGNTIYF. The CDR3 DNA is TGTGCCACCAGTGATGAGACGGACAGACCCCTCTCTGGAAACACCATATATTTT.

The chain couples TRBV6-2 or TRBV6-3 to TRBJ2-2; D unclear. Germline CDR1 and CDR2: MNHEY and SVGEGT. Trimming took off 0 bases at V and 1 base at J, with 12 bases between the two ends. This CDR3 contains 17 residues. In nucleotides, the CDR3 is TGTGCCAGCAGTTACTCGAAAGGCAGACTGAACACCGGGGAGCTGTTTTTT. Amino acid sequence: CASSYSKGRLNTGELFF.

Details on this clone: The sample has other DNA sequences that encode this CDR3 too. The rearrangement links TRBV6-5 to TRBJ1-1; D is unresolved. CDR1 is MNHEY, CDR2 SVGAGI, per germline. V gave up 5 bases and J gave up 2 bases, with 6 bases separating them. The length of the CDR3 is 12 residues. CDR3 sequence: CASSRVNTEAFF. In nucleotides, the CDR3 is TGTGCCAGCAGTCGGGTTAACACTGAAGCTTTCTTT.

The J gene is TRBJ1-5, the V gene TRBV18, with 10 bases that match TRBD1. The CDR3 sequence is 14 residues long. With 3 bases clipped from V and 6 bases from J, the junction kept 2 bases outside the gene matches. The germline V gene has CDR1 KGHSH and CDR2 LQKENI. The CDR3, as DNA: TGTGCCAGCTCACCGGGACAGGGGCTTCAGCCCCAGCATTTT. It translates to CASSPGQGLQPQHF.